These 26 T cell receptor beta chains came from one sample sequenced in a study of blood T cell repertoires in COVID-19. Here immunoSEQ multiplex PCR was the method, and the copy in TCRdb shows in-frame clones only, minus some. The sample yields approximately 240,000 clones, about 86% seen once. Sample: PBMCs or T cells enriched from blood (not recorded which). The receptors originated from a woman between 50 and 59 years old in a cohort exposed to, infected with or recovered from COVID-19 (not recorded which).

The rearrangement uses TRBV7-9 and TRBJ1-2; 8 positions agree with TRBD1. This CDR3 spans 20 amino acids. V dropped 10 bases and J dropped 0; count of bases not matched to a gene: 25. Germline V CDR1 and CDR2: SEHNR, FQNEAQ (reference sequence). CDR3 sequence reads: CATTGSRDRFGAPTNYGYTF. The DNA for the CDR3 is TGTGCCACCACCGGATCCCGGGACAGGTTTGGGGCCCCTACTAACTATGGCTACACCTTC.

The genes are TRBV6-5 and TRBJ1-3; perhaps TRBD1 as D (5 bases). Between the trimmed V and J ends, which lost 8 bases and 0 bases, there was a span of 8 bases. CDR1 is MNHEY and CDR2 is SVGAGI in the germline V gene. The CDR3 is made up of 13 amino acids. The CDR3 DNA sequence: TGTGCCAGCCTGACAGCCTCTGGAAACACCATATATTTT. Translated: CASLTASGNTIYF.

The table lists this clone with a count of one. The rearrangement uses TRBV11-1 and TRBJ2-7, with TRBD2 as a possible D gene (5 bases). Germline CDR1 reads SGHAT; CDR2 reads FQDESV (reference sequence). The CDR3 extends over 12 amino acids. The V and J ends lost 5 bases and 6 bases respectively, with 11 bases between them. The CDR3: CASSPEGIEQYF. The CDR3 DNA follows: TGTGCCAGCAGCCCAGAGGGAATCGAGCAGTACTTC.

V usage is TRBV21-1 and J usage is TRBJ2-4; the table's D call, TRBD1, was not checked against the DNA. TRBV21-1 is annotated as a pseudogene. CDR3 length equals 20 residues. As DNA, the CDR3 is TGTGCCAGCAGCACTCACGGGAAGGACAGGGAGTCACTCGCCAAAAACATTCAGTACTTC. Residues: CASSTHGKDRESLAKNIQYF.

The chain is built from TRBV19 and TRBJ2-7; D may be TRBD2 (6 bases). This CDR3 comprises 16 residues. V was clipped by 9 bases and J by 3 bases, with 24 bases between them. CDR1 and CDR2 (germline): LNHDA, SQIVND (reference sequence). CDR3 DNA sequence: TGTGCCAGCCCGTATACCCCGGAAGGAGGGAACTACGAGCAGTACTTC. Translating it yields CASPYTPEGGNYEQYF.

This chain connects TRBV6-4 to TRBJ1-2; D gene uncertain. CDR1 is MRHNA, CDR2 SNTAGT, per germline. The length of the CDR3 is 14 residues. Deletions cut 0 bases from V and 4 bases from J, with 9 bases between. CDR3: CASSDSGGVYGYTF. The CDR3 nucleotides are TGTGCCAGCAGTGACTCCGGAGGTGTCTATGGCTACACCTTC.

The chain employs TRBV2 and TRBJ1-2; 7 bases line up with TRBD1. V shed 5 bases and J 4 bases; nucleotides not matched to a gene: 10. CDR1 and CDR2 from the germline V gene are SNHLY and FYNNEI. This CDR3 is built from 15 residues. For the CDR3, the DNA is TGTGCCAGCAGTCCCCAGGGGGGAACTGCCTATGGCTACACCTTC. Encoded protein: CASSPQGGTAYGYTF.

The chain combines TRBV4-3 with TRBJ2-3; 9 bases map to TRBD2. V shed 1 base and J 0 bases; nucleotides not matched to a gene: 14. CDR3 size: 20 residues. CDR1 and CDR2 (germline): LGHNA, YSLEER. This CDR3 is CASSQAPGAGGLLSTDTQYF. CDR3 DNA: TGCGCCAGCAGCCAAGCCCCCGGGGCGGGGGGGCTCTTGAGCACAGATACGCAGTATTTT.

The J gene is TRBJ2-7, the V gene TRBV5-4; D possibly corresponds to TRBD1 (6 bases). V lost 0 bases and J lost 3, with 7 bases in between. Germline assignment: CDR1 SGHNT and CDR2 YYREEE (reference sequence). There are 13 residues in the CDR3. This chain's CDR3 is CASSLDRVYEQYF. The CDR3 DNA reads TGTGCCAGCAGCTTGGACAGGGTCTACGAGCAGTACTTC.

In its sample, this clone was seen a few times. This chain links TRBV2 with TRBJ1-2, with TRBD1 matching 12 bases. CDR1 is SNHLY, CDR2 FYNNEI, per germline. Germline trimming cut 5 bases from V and 2 bases from J; bases unmatched to any gene: 3. The CDR3 loop spans 15 amino acids. CDR3 bases: TGTGCCAGCAGTCTTGGGACAGGGGGCAACTATGGCTACACCTTC. This gives the protein CASSLGTGGNYGYTF. The complete variable domain, with remaining parts taken from reference TRBV2 and TRBJ1-2, reads EPEVTQTPSHQVTQMGQEVILRCVPISNHLYFYWYRQILGQKVEFLVSFYNNEISEKSEIFDDQFSVERPDGSNFTLKIRSTKLEDSAMYFCASSLGTGGNYGYTFGSGTRLTVV.

J is TRBJ1-2 and V is TRBV7-2; D is ambiguous. The CDR3 consists of 14 residues. The V and J ends lost 0 bases and 4 bases respectively, with 9 bases between them. Germline CDR1 and CDR2: SGHTA and FQGNSA. CDR3 DNA: TGTGCCAGCAGCTTAGCGCAGTCCACCTATGGCTACACCTTC. Its protein product is CASSLAQSTYGYTF.

DNA for the CDR3: TGTGCCAGCTCACCCGAGACAGGGGGAACGGGCCACTATGGCTACACCTTC. This encodes CASSPETGGTGHYGYTF. The V and J genes are TRBV18 and TRBJ1-2; 9 nucleotides line up with TRBD1. There are 17 residues in the CDR3. Per the germline V gene, CDR1 is KGHSH and CDR2 is LQKENI. V was pared by 3 bases and J by 3 bases, with 11 bases of the junction left unmatched.

V usage is TRBV7-2 and J usage is TRBJ1-2; 9 nucleotides match TRBD1. CDR1 SGHTA and CDR2 FQGNSA come from the germline V gene. Losses at the gene ends were 5 bases for V and 1 base for J; bases not matched to a gene: 5. The CDR3 is made up of 15 amino acids. CDR3 bases: TGTGCCAGCAGCAGCAGGACAGGGGTTAACTATGGCTACACCTTC. Its translation: CASSSRTGVNYGYTF.

This clone has only one observation. The chain couples TRBV19 to TRBJ2-3, with 8 bases that match TRBD2. The CDR3 is 17 residues long. The trim removed 4 bases at V and 0 bases at J, leaving 9 bases unmatched. Germline CDR1 is LNHDA and CDR2 is SQIVND (reference sequence). The CDR3 is CASSTERGPSSTDTQYF. The CDR3 bases are TGTGCCAGTAGTACCGAGCGGGGGCCGTCTAGCACAGATACGCAGTATTTT. The variable domain in full, completed from reference TRBV19 and TRBJ2-3, reads DGGITQSPKYLFRKEGQNVTLSCEQNLNHDAMYWYRQDPGQGLRLIYYSQIVNDFQKGDIAEGYSVSREKKESFPLTVTSAQKNPTAFYLCASSTERGPSSTDTQYFGPGTRLTVL.

This clone was observed once. The chain recombines TRBV7-2 with TRBJ2-7, with 9 bases identical to TRBD1. This CDR3 comprises 15 residues. The germline gives CDR1 SGHTA, CDR2 FQGNSA. J was trimmed by 5 bases and V by 1 base; bases with no gene match: 6. The CDR3 protein is CASSLGGTGSDEQYF. The CDR3 DNA follows: TGTGCCAGCAGCTTAGGGGGGACAGGGTCAGACGAGCAGTACTTC.

The chain employs TRBV10-3 and TRBJ1-1; no clear D gene. Trimming took 3 bases from V and 1 from J, leaving 15 bases between them. From germline, CDR1 is ENHRY and CDR2 SYGVKD. The CDR3 totals 16 residues. The DNA for the CDR3 is TGTGCCATCAGTGATCCTTACCAGGTACGGAACACTGAAGCTTTCTTT. Translating it yields CAISDPYQVRNTEAFF.

The chain recombines TRBV7-9 with TRBJ1-3; perhaps TRBD1 as D (5 bases). The germline V gene encodes CDR1 SEHNR and CDR2 FQNEAQ (reference sequence). CDR3 length: 15 amino acids. Trimming removed 8 bases from V and 2 bases from J, with 16 bases in between. The CDR3 nucleotides read TGTGCCAGCGCTGTGGGGCCGGCGGCTGGAAACACCATATATTTT. Translation gives CASAVGPAAGNTIYF. The full variable domain, completed using reference TRBV7-9 and TRBJ1-3, is DTGVSQNPRHKITKRGQNVTFRCDPISEHNRLYWYRQTLGQGPEFLTYFQNEAQLEKSRLLSDRFSAERPKGSFSTLEIQRTEQGDSAMYLCASAVGPAAGNTIYFGEGSWLTVV.

The gene calls are TRBV5-4 and TRBJ2-5; possible D gene TRBD2, 5 bases. This CDR3 is 17 amino acids long. Per germline, CDR1 SGHNT and CDR2 YYREEE (reference sequence). Between the trimmed V and J ends, which lost 0 bases and 4 bases, there was a span of 19 bases. The CDR3 nucleotides are TGTGCCAGCAGCTTGGGTGGTGTAGCGCCCGTCCGAGAGACCCAGTACTTC. Translated, it gives CASSLGGVAPVRETQYF. Together with reference TRBV5-4 and TRBJ2-5, the CDR3 gives the full variable domain: ETGVTQSPTHLIKTRGQQVTLRCSSQSGHNTVSWYQQALGQGPQFIFQYYREEENGRGNFPPRFSGLQFPNYSSELNVNALELDDSALYLCASSLGGVAPVRETQYFGPGTRLLVL.

This clone has a single count. The chain uses TRBV4-1 and TRBJ1-6, with D possibly TRBD1 on 5 matching bases. CDR3 length equals 17 residues. V lost 6 bases and J 5 bases, leaving 20 bases between the germline ends. Per germline, CDR1 MGHRA and CDR2 YSYEKL. Here the CDR3 reads CASRGVGVALNNSPLHF. CDR3 sequence (DNA): TGCGCCAGCAGAGGAGTAGGGGTCGCCCTTAATAATTCACCCCTCCACTTT.

J is TRBJ1-6 and V is TRBV27, with 9 bases matching TRBD1. The junction had 9 bases not matched to a gene; V was cut back by 6 bases and J by 9 bases. The CDR3 consists of 15 residues. The germline CDR1 and CDR2 sequences are MNHEY and SMNVEV (reference sequence). In DNA form, the CDR3 reads TGTGCCAGCAGACCAGACAGGGGGAGTAGTTCACCCCTCCACTTT. This translates into CASRPDRGSSSPLHF.

This chain uses TRBV30 with TRBJ1-6; 7 nucleotides agree with TRBD1. The V segment lost 3 bases and the J segment 4 bases; nucleotides outside the gene matches: 0. The germline CDR1 and CDR2 sequences are GTSNPN and SVGIG (reference sequence). The CDR3 sequence is 13 residues long. CDR3 region: CAWRTGYNSPLHF. The CDR3 nucleotides read TGTGCCTGGAGGACAGGGTATAATTCACCCCTCCACTTT.

The chain combines TRBV4-1 with TRBJ1-3; tentative D call: TRBD1 (6 bases). CDR3 size: 16 residues. Trimming removed 3 bases from V and 3 bases from J, with 15 bases in between. The germline CDR1 and CDR2 sequences are MGHRA and YSYEKL. CDR3 protein: CASSHRRQAIGNTIYF. As DNA, the CDR3 is TGCGCCAGCAGCCACAGAAGACAGGCGATTGGAAACACCATATATTTT.

The chain carries TRBV6-5 and TRBJ1-2; TRBD1 might be the D (6 bases). The CDR3 runs to 14 residues. Germline lookup yields CDR1 MNHEY and CDR2 SVGAGI. Trimming stripped 5 bases from V and 6 bases from J, with 16 bases between. In DNA form, the CDR3 reads TGTGCCAGCAGTACCCAAACAGGGTTAAATGGCTACACCTTC. It translates to CASSTQTGLNGYTF.

The chain uses TRBV15 and TRBJ1-2; the D gene is possibly TRBD1 (6 bases). Trimming stripped 1 base from V and 8 bases from J, with 20 bases between. The CDR3 runs 16 residues. In germline, CDR1 is LNHNV, CDR2 YYDKDF (reference sequence). The CDR3 DNA reads TGTGCCACCAGCAGAGTGTCACAGGGAAAACGTGGGGGCTACACCTTC. Encoded protein: CATSRVSQGKRGGYTF.

J is TRBJ1-2 and V is TRBV18, with 7 bases lining up with TRBD1. The V gene's germline CDR1 is KGHSH and CDR2 LQKENI. The CDR3 contains 15 residues. V shed 3 bases, J shed 8 bases, and the junction held 12 bases outside the gene matches. CDR3 region: CASSPPGTGALGYTF. The DNA of the CDR3 is TGTGCCAGCTCACCCCCCGGCACAGGGGCGTTGGGCTACACCTTC.

The genes are TRBV28 and TRBJ1-5; 7 bases match TRBD1. The V segment lost 4 bases and the J segment 0 bases; nucleotides outside the gene matches: 9. This CDR3 spans 17 amino acids. Germline lookup yields CDR1 MDHEN and CDR2 SYDVKM. The DNA for the CDR3 is TGTGCCAGCAGTTGGATAGGGGGCACGAATAGCAATCAGCCCCAGCATTTT. As protein: CASSWIGGTNSNQPQHF.